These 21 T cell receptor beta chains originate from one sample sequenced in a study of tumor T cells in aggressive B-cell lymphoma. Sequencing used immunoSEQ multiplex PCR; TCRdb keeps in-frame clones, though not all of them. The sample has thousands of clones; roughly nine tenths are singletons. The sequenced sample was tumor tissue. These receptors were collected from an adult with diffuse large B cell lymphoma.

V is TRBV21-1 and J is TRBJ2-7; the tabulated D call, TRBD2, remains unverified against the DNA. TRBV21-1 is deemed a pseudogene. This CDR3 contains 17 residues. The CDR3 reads CASSRGFGTRAVYEQYF. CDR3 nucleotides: TGTGCCAGCAGCAGAGGATTCGGGACTAGGGCAGTCTACGAGCAGTACTTC.

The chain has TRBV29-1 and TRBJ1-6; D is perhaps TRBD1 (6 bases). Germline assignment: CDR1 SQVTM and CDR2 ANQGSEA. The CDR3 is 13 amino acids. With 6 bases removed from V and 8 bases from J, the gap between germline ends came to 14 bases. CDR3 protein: CSVSTGRYSPLHF. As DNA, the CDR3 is TGCAGCGTCTCGACAGGACGTTATTCACCCCTCCACTTT.

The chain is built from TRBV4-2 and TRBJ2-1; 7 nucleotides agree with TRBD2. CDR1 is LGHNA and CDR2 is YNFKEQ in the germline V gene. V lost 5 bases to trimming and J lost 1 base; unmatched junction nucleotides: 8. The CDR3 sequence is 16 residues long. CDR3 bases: TGTGCCAGCAGCGAAACCGCGGGGGAGTCCTACAATGAGCAGTTCTTC. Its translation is CASSETAGESYNEQFF.

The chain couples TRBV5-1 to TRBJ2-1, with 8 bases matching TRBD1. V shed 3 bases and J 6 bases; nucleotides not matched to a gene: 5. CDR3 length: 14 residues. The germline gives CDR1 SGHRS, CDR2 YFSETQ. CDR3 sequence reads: CASSYQGAGNEQFF. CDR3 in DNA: TGCGCCAGCAGCTATCAGGGGGCGGGCAATGAGCAGTTCTTC.

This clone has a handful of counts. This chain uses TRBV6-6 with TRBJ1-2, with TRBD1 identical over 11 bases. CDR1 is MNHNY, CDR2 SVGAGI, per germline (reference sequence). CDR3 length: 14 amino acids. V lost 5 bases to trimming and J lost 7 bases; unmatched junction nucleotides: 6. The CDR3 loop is CASSDGQGAPGYTF. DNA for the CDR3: TGTGCCAGCAGTGATGGACAGGGGGCTCCTGGCTACACCTTC.

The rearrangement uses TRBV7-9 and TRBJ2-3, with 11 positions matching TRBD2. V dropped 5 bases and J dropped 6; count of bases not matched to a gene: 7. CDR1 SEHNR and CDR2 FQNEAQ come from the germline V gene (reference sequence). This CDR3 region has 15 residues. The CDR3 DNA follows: TGTGCCAGCAGCCAACTAGCGGGGGTCGCGGATACGCAGTATTTT. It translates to CASSQLAGVADTQYF. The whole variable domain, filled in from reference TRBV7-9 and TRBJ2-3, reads DTGVSQNPRHKITKRGQNVTFRCDPISEHNRLYWYRQTLGQGPEFLTYFQNEAQLEKSRLLSDRFSAERPKGSFSTLEIQRTEQGDSAMYLCASSQLAGVADTQYFGPGTRLTVL.

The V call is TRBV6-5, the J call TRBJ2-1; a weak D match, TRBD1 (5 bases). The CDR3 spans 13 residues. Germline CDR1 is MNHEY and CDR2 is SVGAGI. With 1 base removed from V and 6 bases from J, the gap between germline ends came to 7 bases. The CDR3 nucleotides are TGTGCCAGCAGTTACTTGGGGCCCAATGAGCAGTTCTTC. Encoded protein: CASSYLGPNEQFF.

This CDR3 reads CASTFSGQAYNEQFF. The CDR3 DNA reads as TGTGCCAGCACCTTTAGCGGGCAGGCCTACAATGAGCAGTTCTTC. The chain uses TRBV27 and TRBJ2-1; 7 bases match TRBD2. The CDR3 runs to 15 residues. Trimming took 7 bases from V and 2 from J; bases not matched to a gene: 8. In germline, CDR1 is MNHEY, CDR2 SMNVEV (reference sequence).

CDR3 coding DNA: TGTGCCAGCAGCCAAGGCCTGACTAGCGGGTCAGAGACCCAGTACTTC. Its translation: CASSQGLTSGSETQYF. The chain joins TRBV4-2 to TRBJ2-5; TRBD2 aligns across 10 bases. Germline V CDR1 and CDR2: LGHNA, YNFKEQ. There are 16 residues in the CDR3. V lost 1 base and J lost 4; bases outside the gene matches: 6.

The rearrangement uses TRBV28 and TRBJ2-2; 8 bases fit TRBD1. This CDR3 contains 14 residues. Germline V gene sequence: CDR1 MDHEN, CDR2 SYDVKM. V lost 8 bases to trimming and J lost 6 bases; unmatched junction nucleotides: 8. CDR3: CASLDRGAAGELFF. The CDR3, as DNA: TGTGCCAGCCTAGACAGGGGCGCCGCCGGGGAGCTGTTTTTT.

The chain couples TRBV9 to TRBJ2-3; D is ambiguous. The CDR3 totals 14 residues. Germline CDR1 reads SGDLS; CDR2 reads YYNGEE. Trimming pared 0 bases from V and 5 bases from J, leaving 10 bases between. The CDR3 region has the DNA TGTGCCAGCAGCGTAGACATCATTGGAGATACGCAGTATTTT. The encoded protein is CASSVDIIGDTQYF.

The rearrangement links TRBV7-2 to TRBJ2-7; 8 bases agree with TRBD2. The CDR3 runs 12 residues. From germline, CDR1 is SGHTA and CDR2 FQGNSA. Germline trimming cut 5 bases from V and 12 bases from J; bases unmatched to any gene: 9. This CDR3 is CASSPPGGIRYF. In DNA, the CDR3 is TGTGCCAGCAGCCCGCCGGGGGGGATAAGGTACTTC.

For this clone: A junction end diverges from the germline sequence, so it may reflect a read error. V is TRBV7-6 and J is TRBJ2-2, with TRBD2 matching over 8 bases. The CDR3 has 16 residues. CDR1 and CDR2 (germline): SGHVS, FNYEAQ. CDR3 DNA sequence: TGTGCCAGCAGCTTAATGTTGCGGGAGGCAACCGGGGAGCAGTTTTTT. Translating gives CASSLMLREATGEQFF.

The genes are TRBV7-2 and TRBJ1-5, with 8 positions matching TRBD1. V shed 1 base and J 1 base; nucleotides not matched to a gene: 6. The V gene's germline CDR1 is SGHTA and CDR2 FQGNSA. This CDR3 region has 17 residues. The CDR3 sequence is CASSLGQGARSNQPQHF. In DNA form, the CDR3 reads TGTGCCAGCAGCTTAGGGCAGGGGGCGCGGAGCAATCAGCCCCAGCATTTT. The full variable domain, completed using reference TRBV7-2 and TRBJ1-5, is GAGVSQSPSNKVTEKGKDVELRCDPISGHTALYWYRQSLGQGLEFLIYFQGNSAPDKSGLPSDRFSAERTGGSVSTLTIQRTQQEDSAVYLCASSLGQGARSNQPQHFGDGTRLSIL.

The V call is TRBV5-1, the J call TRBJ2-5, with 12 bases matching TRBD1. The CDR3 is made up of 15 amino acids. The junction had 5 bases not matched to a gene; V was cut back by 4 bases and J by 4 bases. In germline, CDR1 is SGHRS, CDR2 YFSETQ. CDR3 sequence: CASSLGTGGSETQYF. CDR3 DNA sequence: TGCGCCAGCAGCCTAGGGACAGGGGGCTCAGAGACCCAGTACTTC.

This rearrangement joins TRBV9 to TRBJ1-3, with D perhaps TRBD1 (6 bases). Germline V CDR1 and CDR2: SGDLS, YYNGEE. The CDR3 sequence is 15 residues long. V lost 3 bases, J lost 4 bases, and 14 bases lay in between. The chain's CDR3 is CASSGPRGAGNTIYF. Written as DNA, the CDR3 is TGTGCCAGCAGCGGTCCCCGGGGGGCCGGAAACACCATATATTTT.

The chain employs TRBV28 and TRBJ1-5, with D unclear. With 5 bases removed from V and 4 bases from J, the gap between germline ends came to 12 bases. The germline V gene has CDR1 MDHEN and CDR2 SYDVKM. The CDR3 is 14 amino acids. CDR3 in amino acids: CASSPVDWNQPQHF. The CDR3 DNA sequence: TGTGCCAGCAGTCCTGTAGACTGGAATCAGCCCCAGCATTTT.

CDR3 bases: TGTGCCAGCAGCCCCAGAGTGGGCGCCAACTATGGCTACACCTTC. Translation: CASSPRVGANYGYTF. The chain combines TRBV7-2 with TRBJ1-2; D call uncertain. Deletions cut 5 bases from V and 2 bases from J, with 15 bases between. The germline CDR1 and CDR2 sequences are SGHTA and FQGNSA. The CDR3 length is 15 residues. Combining the CDR3 with reference TRBV7-2 and TRBJ1-2 gives the whole variable domain GAGVSQSPSNKVTEKGKDVELRCDPISGHTALYWYRQSLGQGLEFLIYFQGNSAPDKSGLPSDRFSAERTGGSVSTLTIQRTQQEDSAVYLCASSPRVGANYGYTFGSGTRLTVV.

CDR3 nucleotide sequence: TGTGCCAGCAGCTTGGGCCAGGGTAATGAAAAACTGTTTTTT. It is translated as CASSLGQGNEKLFF. The V gene is TRBV5-4, the J gene TRBJ1-4; D is possibly TRBD1 (5 bases). The V gene's germline CDR1 is SGHNT and CDR2 YYREEE (reference sequence). The germline V and J ends were trimmed by 0 bases and 4 bases, with 7 bases remaining between them. The length of the CDR3 is 14 residues.

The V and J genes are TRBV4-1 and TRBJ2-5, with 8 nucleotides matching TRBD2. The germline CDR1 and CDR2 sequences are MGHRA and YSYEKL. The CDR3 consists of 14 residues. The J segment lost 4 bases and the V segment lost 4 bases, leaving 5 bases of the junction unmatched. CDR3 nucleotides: TGCGCCAGCAGCCCCCGGGGGGGCCCAGAGACCCAGTACTTC. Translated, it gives CASSPRGGPETQYF.

The CDR3 loop reads CASSLAGNTEAFF. The CDR3 coding sequence is TGCGCCAGCAGCTTGGCCGGGAACACTGAAGCTTTCTTT. V and J are TRBV5-1 and TRBJ1-1; D remains ambiguous. Trimming took off 0 bases at V and 1 base at J, with 4 bases between the two ends. This CDR3 contains 13 residues. The germline CDR1 and CDR2 sequences are SGHRS and YFSETQ. Looking up the rest from reference TRBV5-1 and TRBJ1-1 gives the full variable domain: KAGVTQTPRYLIKTRGQQVTLSCSPISGHRSVSWYQQTPGQGLQFLFEYFSETQRNKGNFPGRFSGRQFSNSRSEMNVSTLELGDSALYLCASSLAGNTEAFFGQGTRLTVV.